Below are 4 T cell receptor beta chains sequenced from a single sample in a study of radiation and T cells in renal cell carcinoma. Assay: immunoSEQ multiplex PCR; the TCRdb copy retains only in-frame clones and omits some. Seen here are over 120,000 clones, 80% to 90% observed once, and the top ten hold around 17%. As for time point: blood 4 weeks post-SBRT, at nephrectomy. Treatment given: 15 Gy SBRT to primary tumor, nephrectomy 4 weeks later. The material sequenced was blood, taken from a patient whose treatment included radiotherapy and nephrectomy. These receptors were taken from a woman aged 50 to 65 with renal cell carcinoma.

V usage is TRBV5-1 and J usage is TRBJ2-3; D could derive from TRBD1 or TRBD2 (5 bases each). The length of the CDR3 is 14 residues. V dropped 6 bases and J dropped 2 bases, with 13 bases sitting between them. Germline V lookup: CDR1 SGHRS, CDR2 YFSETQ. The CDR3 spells CASNRDGYTDTQYF. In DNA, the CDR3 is TGCGCCAGCAACCGGGACGGATACACAGATACGCAGTATTTT. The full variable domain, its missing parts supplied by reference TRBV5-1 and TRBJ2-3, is KAGVTQTPRYLIKTRGQQVTLSCSPISGHRSVSWYQQTPGQGLQFLFEYFSETQRNKGNFPGRFSGRQFSNSRSEMNVSTLELGDSALYLCASNRDGYTDTQYFGPGTRLTVL.

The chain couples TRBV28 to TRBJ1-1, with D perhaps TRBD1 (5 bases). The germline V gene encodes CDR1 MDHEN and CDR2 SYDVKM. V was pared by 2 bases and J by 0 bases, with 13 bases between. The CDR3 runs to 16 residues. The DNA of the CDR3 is TGTGCCAGCAGTTTAGGCGGACACCTCATGAACACTGAAGCTTTCTTT. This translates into CASSLGGHLMNTEAFF. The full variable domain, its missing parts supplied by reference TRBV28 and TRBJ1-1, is DVKVTQSSRYLVKRTGEKVFLECVQDMDHENMFWYRQDPGLGLRLIYFSYDVKMKEKGDIPEGYSVSREKKERFSLILESASTNQTSMYLCASSLGGHLMNTEAFFGQGTRLTVV.

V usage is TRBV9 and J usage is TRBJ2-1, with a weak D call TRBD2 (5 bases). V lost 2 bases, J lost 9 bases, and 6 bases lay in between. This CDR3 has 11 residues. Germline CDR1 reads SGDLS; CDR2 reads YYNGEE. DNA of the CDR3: TGTGCCAGCAGCGTGGAGGTTGAGCAGTTCTTC. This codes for CASSVEVEQFF.

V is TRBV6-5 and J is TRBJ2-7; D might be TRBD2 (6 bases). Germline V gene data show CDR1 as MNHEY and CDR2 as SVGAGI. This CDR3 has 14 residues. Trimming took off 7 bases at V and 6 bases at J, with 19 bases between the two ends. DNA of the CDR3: TGTGCCAGCACCCCCCAGCCGCGGGACTCCGAGCAGTACTTC. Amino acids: CASTPQPRDSEQYF.